One and the same sample provided the 12 T cell receptor beta chains below, sequenced in a study of T cell changes during pregnancy in multiple sclerosis. Sequencing was performed with immunoSEQ multiplex PCR; in TCRdb, only in-frame clones are kept and a portion is missing. This table holds some 60,000 clones, around nine tenths found once. The sample consisted of CD4+ T cells from peripheral blood mononuclear cells, taken in the third trimester of pregnancy. Receptors originate from a female donor with multiple sclerosis, enrolled in a pregnancy study.

The chain has TRBV7-6 and TRBJ1-4, with 7 bases lining up with TRBD1. Germline assignment: CDR1 SGHVS and CDR2 FNYEAQ. There are 14 residues in the CDR3. V was clipped by 5 bases and J by 10 bases; unmatched bases: 10. CDR3 amino acids: CASSVDREGVKLFF. CDR3 nucleotides: TGTGCCAGCAGCGTAGACAGGGAAGGAGTAAAACTGTTTTTT.

This rearrangement joins TRBV19 to TRBJ1-2; 8 positions match TRBD1. V dropped 9 bases and J dropped 1; count of bases not matched to a gene: 13. CDR3 size: 16 residues. Germline-derived CDR1 and CDR2 are LNHDA and SQIVND (reference sequence). The DNA of the CDR3 is TGTGCCAGAGGGGATTATACAGGGGGATTTAACTATGGCTACACCTTC. Protein sequence: CARGDYTGGFNYGYTF.

This sequence joins TRBV5-1 and TRBJ2-7, with TRBD1 matching 9 bases. The CDR3 is 15 residues long. The germline gives CDR1 SGHRS, CDR2 YFSETQ. V dropped 4 bases and J dropped 1; count of bases not matched to a gene: 6. CDR3 in DNA: TGCGCCAGCAGCCCAAGACAGGGGGGGTCCTACGAGCAGTACTTC. Protein: CASSPRQGGSYEQYF.

This clone ranks as medium-sized (0.01 to 0.1%). The chain recombines TRBV4-1 with TRBJ1-5; a weak D match, TRBD1 (6 bases). Trimming removed 0 bases at V and 5 bases at J, with 8 bases between. Germline CDR1 is MGHRA and CDR2 is YSYEKL. This CDR3 has 14 residues. CDR3 residues: CASSQESGDQPQHF. In nucleotides, the CDR3 is TGCGCCAGCAGCCAAGAATCAGGGGATCAGCCCCAGCATTTT.

This chain uses TRBV7-2 with TRBJ2-5, with TRBD1 as a possible D gene (5 bases). The CDR3 loop spans 14 amino acids. With 1 base removed from V and 0 bases from J, the gap between germline ends came to 6 bases. The germline gives CDR1 SGHTA, CDR2 FQGNSA. The CDR3 DNA reads TGTGCCAGCAGCTTAGGACAGCACCAAGAGACCCAGTACTTC. The encoded protein is CASSLGQHQETQYF.

V and J are TRBV5-1 and TRBJ1-3; tentative D call: TRBD1 (5 bases). V dropped 7 bases and J dropped 4 bases, with 15 bases sitting between them. Germline V gene data show CDR1 as SGHRS and CDR2 as YFSETQ. The CDR3 totals 14 residues. DNA for the CDR3: TGCGCCAGCGCCCAAGACAGTTCCGGAAACACCATATATTTT. Translation: CASAQDSSGNTIYF.

The V and J genes are TRBV9 and TRBJ2-2; 10 nucleotides agree with TRBD1. V lost 2 bases and J lost 2; bases outside the gene matches: 6. There are 17 residues in the CDR3. The V gene's germline CDR1 is SGDLS and CDR2 YYNGEE. CDR3 bases: TGTGCCAGCAGCGTCGACAGGGGGCCTATCAACACCGGGGAGCTGTTTTTT. This encodes CASSVDRGPINTGELFF.

The V call is TRBV11-2, the J call TRBJ1-2; weak D call: TRBD1 (5 bases). The CDR3 spans 13 residues. The V gene's germline CDR1 is SGHAT and CDR2 FQNNGV. With 1 base removed from V and 5 bases from J, the gap between germline ends came to 8 bases. The CDR3 protein is CASSLVGEYGYTF. The CDR3 nucleotides read TGTGCCAGCAGCTTAGTAGGGGAATATGGCTACACCTTC.

The chain employs TRBV7-2 and TRBJ1-2, with 7 nucleotides matching TRBD1. Germline lookup yields CDR1 SGHTA and CDR2 FQGNSA. V shed 5 bases and J 4 bases; nucleotides not matched to a gene: 7. This CDR3 comprises 14 residues. CDR3: CASSARQGSYGYTF. DNA for the CDR3: TGTGCCAGCAGCGCAAGACAGGGAAGCTATGGCTACACCTTC.

The chain combines TRBV7-9 with TRBJ1-2; 7 bases agree with TRBD1. CDR3 length: 14 residues. The J segment lost 5 bases and the V segment lost 5 bases, leaving 8 bases of the junction unmatched. Per the germline V gene, CDR1 is SEHNR and CDR2 is FQNEAQ (reference sequence). As DNA, the CDR3 is TGTGCCAGCAGCCGCCTGACAGGGATATATGGCTACACCTTC. This sequence encodes CASSRLTGIYGYTF.

The chain's CDR3 is CASSQEKIGTAGNTIYF. The DNA of the CDR3 is TGCGCCAGCAGCCAAGAAAAAATCGGGACAGCTGGAAACACCATATATTTT. This chain joins TRBV4-1 and TRBJ1-3; TRBD1 matches 7 bases. CDR1 is MGHRA and CDR2 is YSYEKL in the germline V gene. CDR3 length: 17 residues. J gave up 2 bases and V 0 bases, and 7 bases lay outside the gene matches.

This chain uses TRBV19 with TRBJ2-7, with 8 nucleotides matching TRBD1. J gave up 4 bases and V 4 bases, and 3 bases lay outside the gene matches. This CDR3 is built from 13 residues. The germline CDR1 and CDR2 sequences are LNHDA and SQIVND (reference sequence). Written as DNA, the CDR3 is TGTGCCAGTAGTACCCAGGGGGCTTACGAGCAGTACTTC. Amino acid sequence: CASSTQGAYEQYF.